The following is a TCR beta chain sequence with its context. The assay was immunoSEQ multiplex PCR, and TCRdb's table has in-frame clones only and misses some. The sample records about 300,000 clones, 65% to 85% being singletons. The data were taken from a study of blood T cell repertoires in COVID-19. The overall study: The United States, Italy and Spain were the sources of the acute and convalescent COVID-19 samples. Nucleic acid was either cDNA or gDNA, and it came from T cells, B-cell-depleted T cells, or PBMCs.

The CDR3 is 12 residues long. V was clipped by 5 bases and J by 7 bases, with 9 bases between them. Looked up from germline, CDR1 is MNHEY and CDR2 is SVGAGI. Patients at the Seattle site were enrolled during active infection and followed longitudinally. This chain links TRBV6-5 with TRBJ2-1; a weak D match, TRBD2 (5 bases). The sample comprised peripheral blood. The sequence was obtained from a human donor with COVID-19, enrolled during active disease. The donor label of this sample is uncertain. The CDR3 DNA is TGTGCCAGCAGTCGGACTGGGAATGAGCAGTTCTTC. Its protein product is CASSRTGNEQFF.